This T cell receptor beta chain was recorded in a study of T cells in Graves' hyperthyroidism and ophthalmopathy. Notes on the study in general: Stable hyperthyroidism was separated from ophthalmopathy by a model based on 13 V-J features.

Researchers defined stable Graves' hyperthyroidism as no ophthalmopathy progression within 18 months. In patients aged 18 to 65, hyperthyroidism was newly diagnosed, with duration under 2 months. Uncontrolled infections, other autoimmune diseases, pregnancy or lactation led to exclusion of patients. As concerns this clonotype: Its antigen is not identified.

Trimming pared 2 bases from V and 2 bases from J, leaving 13 bases between. This CDR3 spans 15 amino acids. Germline CDR1 is SNHLY and CDR2 is FYNNEI. TCR beta CDR3 regions were amplified from RNA transcripts. The TCR CDR3 was amplified in a first-round RT-PCR using the HTBI primer set. TCRdb passed the multiplex PCR reads through MiXCR, listing each CDR3 protein once. The sample shows about 560,000 distinct CDR3 sequences, about 43% of them seen only once. The sequenced sample was peripheral blood or thyroid tissue (not recorded which). The clonotype comes from a woman between 18 and 30 years old with Graves' hyperthyroidism. The rearrangement links TRBV2 to TRBJ2-7; D unclear. CDR3 region: CASSERALFTYEQYF. The CDR3 DNA reads as TGTGCCAGCAGTGAACGGGCTCTCTTCACCTACGAGCAGTACTTC.